This TCR beta chain was recovered during a study of cytomegalovirus exposure and HLA in healthy donors. About the research overall: Falling in the Caucasian-associated ancestry cluster were about four fifths of approximately 410 genotyped donors.

Study-wide results and caveats: The likely explanation for a cluster of highly shared sequence variants was sequencing artifact. Later analysis demonstrated an association between a missense DCLRE1C variant and TCR beta V- and J-gene trimming.

The CDR3 has 13 amino acids. The V segment lost 10 bases and the J segment 10 bases; nucleotides outside the gene matches: 13. CDR1 and CDR2 (germline): ENHRY, SYGVKD. PCR was performed using 60 Vbeta and 13 Jbeta primers. The method was immunoSEQ multiplex PCR; TCRdb's version includes in-frame clones alone and lacks a portion of them. The sample yields 95,000 to 100,000 clones, approximately 85% seen once. In nominal health when sampled, donors likely had unrecorded immune exposures nonetheless. Notes on this clone: The antigen remains unidentified.

This TCR was sampled from a man between 25 and 39 years old in good health and CMV-seronegative. The chain recombines TRBV10-3 with TRBJ2-1; 7 nucleotides match TRBD1. The sequencing input was PBMCs. The CDR3 DNA reads as TGTGCCACCGCCAGGACAGGCCCAATGGAGCAGTTCTTC. As protein: CATARTGPMEQFF.